This record looks at one T cell receptor (beta chain) sequence and its context. Each CDR3 protein gets one entry after TCRdb re-called the 5' RACE reads with MiXCR. The repertoire holds over 25,000 distinct CDR3 sequences, with about 25% as singletons. Germline V gene lookup returns CDR1 GTSNPN and CDR2 SVGIG (reference sequence). Trimming took off 3 bases at V and 4 bases at J, with 5 bases between the two ends. The CDR3 covers 11 residues. The receptor was derived from a female donor with breast cancer. This chain connects TRBV30 to TRBJ2-3, with D perhaps assigned TRBD1 or TRBD2 (5 bases each). The sample comprised naive CD4+ T cells sorted from a lymph node. The subset was: naive CD4+ T cells, CD4+CD45RA+CD25-. The DNA of the CDR3 is TGTGCCTGGAGGGGGGCAGATACGCAGTATTTT. It codes for CAWRGADTQYF.